What follows describes a single T cell receptor beta chain. The record originates from a study of beta chain features in type 1 diabetes. This CDR3 has 11 residues. Germline V gene sequence: CDR1 SGHTA, CDR2 FQGNSA. V was shortened by 0 bases and J by 8 bases, with 4 bases between the two germline ends. Every isolated RNA sample was fully reverse transcribed, so sequencing captured expressed TCRB transcripts. The protocol was immunoSEQ multiplex PCR, while the TCRdb copy is restricted to in-frame clones and leaves out a portion. The table lists fewer than 550,000 clones, about an eighth of them singletons.

The sequencing sample was made of naive CD4+ T cells from blood. The genes are TRBV7-2 and TRBJ1-1; D gene unclear. The sequence was obtained from a woman aged 18 to 35 in good health. CDR3 residues: CASSLAREAFF. The CDR3 bases are TGTGCCAGCAGCTTAGCAAGGGAAGCTTTCTTT.